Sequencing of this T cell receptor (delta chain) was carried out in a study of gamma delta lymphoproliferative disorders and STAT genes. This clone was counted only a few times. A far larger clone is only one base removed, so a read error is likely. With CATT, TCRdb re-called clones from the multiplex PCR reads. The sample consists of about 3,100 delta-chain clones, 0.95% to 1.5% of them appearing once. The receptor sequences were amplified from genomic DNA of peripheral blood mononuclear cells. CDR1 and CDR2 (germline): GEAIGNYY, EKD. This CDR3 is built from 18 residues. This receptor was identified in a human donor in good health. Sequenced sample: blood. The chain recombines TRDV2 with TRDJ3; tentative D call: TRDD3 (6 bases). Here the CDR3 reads CACDPAGGRSWGTRQMFF. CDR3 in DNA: TGTGCCTGTGACCCCGCGGGGGGAAGGTCCTGGGGCACCCGACAGATGTTTTTC.